This entry concerns a single T cell receptor beta chain. The record originates from a study of T cell responses to AZD1222 COVID-19 vaccine. Using immunoSEQ multiplex PCR, the repertoire was profiled, and TCRdb retains in-frame clones only, with some absent. The profile covers some 150,000 clones, with approximately 88% appearing a single time and 2.2% taken by the ten largest. The germline CDR1 and CDR2 sequences are LGHDT and YNNKEL (reference sequence). V trimming: 1 base; J trimming: 5 bases; junction bases outside the gene matches: 7. CDR3 length: 17 residues. This clonotype was obtained from an adult in good health. The sample was peripheral blood, taken on day 0 of AZD1222 vaccination. The chain combines TRBV3-1 (or the pseudogene TRBV3-2) with TRBJ2-2; 10 bases line up with TRBD1. CDR3 DNA: TGTGCCAGCAGCCAAGTGACAGGGGGCTCGGTTACCGGGGAGCTGTTTTTT. As protein: CASSQVTGGSVTGELFF.